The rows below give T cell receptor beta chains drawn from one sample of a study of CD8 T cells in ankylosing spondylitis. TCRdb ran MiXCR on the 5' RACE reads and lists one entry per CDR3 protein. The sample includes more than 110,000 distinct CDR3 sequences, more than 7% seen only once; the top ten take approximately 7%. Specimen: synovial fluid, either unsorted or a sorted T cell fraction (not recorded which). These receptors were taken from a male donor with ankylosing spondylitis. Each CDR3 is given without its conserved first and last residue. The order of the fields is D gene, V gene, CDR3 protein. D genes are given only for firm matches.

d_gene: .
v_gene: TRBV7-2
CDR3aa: ASSFKASYEQY

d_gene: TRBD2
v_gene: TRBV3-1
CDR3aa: ATSSTSGGYYEQY

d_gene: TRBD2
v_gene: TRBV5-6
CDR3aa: ASSLATTAGAQY

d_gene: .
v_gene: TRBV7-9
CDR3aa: ASSLERGAYNEQF

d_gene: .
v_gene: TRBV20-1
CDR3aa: SADSRNQETQY

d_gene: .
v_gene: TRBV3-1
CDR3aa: ASNRRTAYQETQY

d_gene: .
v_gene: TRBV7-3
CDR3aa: ASSVHSLGTEAF

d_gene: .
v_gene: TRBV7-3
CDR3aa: ASSLNPARAF

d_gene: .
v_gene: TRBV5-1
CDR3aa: ASSTTRQETQY

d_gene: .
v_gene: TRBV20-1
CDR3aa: SARAGLAETTIY

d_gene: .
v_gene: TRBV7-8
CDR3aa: ASSWVRAGELF

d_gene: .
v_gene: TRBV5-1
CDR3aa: ASSRGEETQY

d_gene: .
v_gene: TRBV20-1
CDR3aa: SAPSTSYEQY

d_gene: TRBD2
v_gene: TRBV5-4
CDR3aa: ASSLGSGAGNEQF

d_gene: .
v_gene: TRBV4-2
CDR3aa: ASSQDRVSIGYT

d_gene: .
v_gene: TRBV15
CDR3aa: ATSRDRLEQY

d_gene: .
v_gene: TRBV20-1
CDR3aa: SARRDSYNEQF

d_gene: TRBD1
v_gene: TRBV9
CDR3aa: ASSVDSGGGGTEAF